This T cell receptor (beta chain) was observed in a study of T-cell reconstitution after alpha-beta-depleted transplantation in children. Unique molecular identifiers were incorporated when the TCRbeta library was constructed. TCRdb processed the PCR reads anew with MiXCR; each CDR3 protein has one entry. Of 600,000 to 700,000 distinct CDR3 sequences detected, 16% appear once; the ten largest clones hold approximately 1%. The sample here was PBMCs from the stem cell graft donor, taken from the stem cell graft. The sequence derives from a human donor who donated a stem cell graft to a child with acute myeloid leukemia.

Here the CDR3 DNA reads TGTGCCAGCAGTCGTCGCTCCGGGACAGGATCCTACGAGCAGTACTTC. Translating it yields CASSRRSGTGSYEQYF. The chain carries TRBV12-3 or TRBV12-4 and TRBJ2-7; the match to TRBD1 covers 8 bases. Trimming removed 5 bases from V and 1 base from J; junction bases left unmatched: 10. This CDR3 spans 16 amino acids.